The clone carrying this T cell receptor (beta chain) occurred a few times. Antigen specificity is unknown. This entry belongs to a study of long-term antiretroviral therapy in people with HIV. Overall study results and limits: Among HIV repertoires, CDR3 length ranges were narrower than those of controls. Diversity measured after ART increased yet remained under transplant donor controls.

Ahead of DNA extraction, samples held roughly 1-11 million cryopreserved PBMC each. At the survey level, the v3.0 immunoSEQ assay was run. Only in-frame clones appear in the TCRdb table, and some are missing; sequencing was by immunoSEQ multiplex PCR. The sample includes tens of thousands of clones, 76% of them seen just once. The germline V gene encodes CDR1 SGHVS and CDR2 FNYEAQ. Trimming stripped 0 bases from V and 8 bases from J, with 10 bases between. The CDR3 contains 13 residues. This specimen consisted of unsorted PBMCs, obtained less than 1.8 years before starting antiretroviral therapy. The V and J genes are TRBV7-6 and TRBJ1-2; D is possibly TRBD1 (6 bases). The clonotype originates from a woman aged 35 to 49 with HIV. Written as DNA, the CDR3 is TGTGCCAGCAGCTTAGCAGGGACACTCGGCTACACCTTC. The encoded protein is CASSLAGTLGYTF.